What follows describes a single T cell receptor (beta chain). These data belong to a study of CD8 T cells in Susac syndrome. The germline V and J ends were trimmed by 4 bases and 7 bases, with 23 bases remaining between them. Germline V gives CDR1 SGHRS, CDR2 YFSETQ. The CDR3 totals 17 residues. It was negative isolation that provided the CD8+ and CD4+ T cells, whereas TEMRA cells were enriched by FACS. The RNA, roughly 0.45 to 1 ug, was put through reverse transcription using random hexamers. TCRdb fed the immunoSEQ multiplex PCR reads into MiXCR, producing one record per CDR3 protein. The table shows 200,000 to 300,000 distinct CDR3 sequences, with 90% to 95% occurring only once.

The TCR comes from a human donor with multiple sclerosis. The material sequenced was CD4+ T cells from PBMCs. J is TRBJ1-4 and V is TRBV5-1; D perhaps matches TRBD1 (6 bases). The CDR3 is CASSLTGFVVPGEKLFF. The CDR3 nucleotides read TGCGCCAGCAGCCTAACAGGGTTTGTAGTTCCGGGTGAAAAACTGTTTTTT.